This is a list of T cell receptor beta chains from one sample in a study of blood T cell repertoires in COVID-19. Only in-frame clones appear in the TCRdb table, and some are missing; sequencing was by immunoSEQ multiplex PCR. The profile shows about 180,000 clones, more than 85% of them singletons. The specimen sequenced was peripheral blood. All receptors come from a man aged 45-65 years with acute or convalescent COVID-19. CDR3s include the opening cysteine and the closing phenylalanine or tryptophan. The D gene is left open where the match is weak. Only some rows state a clone size, as once, few, many or a class for expanded clones.

D gene: TRBD1
clone size: -
J gene: TRBJ2-7
V gene: TRBV9
CDR3 length: 17
CDR3 DNA: TGTGCCAGCAGCGTGGACCCCCCGGGACAGGGGTCCTACGAGCAGTACTTC
CDR3 protein: CASSVDPPGQGSYEQYF

D gene: -
clone size: -
J gene: TRBJ1-2
V gene: TRBV14
CDR3 length: 16
CDR3 DNA: TGTGCCAGCAGCCAAGGAGTAGTCCCGCCCAACTATGGCTACACCTTC
CDR3 protein: CASSQGVVPPNYGYTF

D gene: -
clone size: -
J gene: TRBJ1-5
V gene: TRBV4-1
CDR3 length: 16
CDR3 DNA: TGCGCCAGCAGCCAAAGGACAGACTATAGCAATCAGCCCCAGCATTTT
CDR3 protein: CASSQRTDYSNQPQHF

D gene: TRBD2
clone size: -
J gene: TRBJ2-3
V gene: TRBV4-1
CDR3 length: 18
CDR3 DNA: TGCGCCAGCAGCCCCTTCATGGCTACTAGCGAGAGTACAGATACGCAGTATTTT
CDR3 protein: CASSPFMATSESTDTQYF

D gene: -
clone size: -
J gene: TRBJ1-1
V gene: TRBV12-3/TRBV12-4
CDR3 length: 11
CDR3 DNA: TGTGCCAGCAGTCCCGAAGGAGGAGCTTTCTTT
CDR3 protein: CASSPEGGAFF

D gene: -
clone size: -
J gene: TRBJ2-7
V gene: TRBV7-2
CDR3 length: 16
CDR3 DNA: TGTGCCAGCAGCTTAGGTGGCGGGACCGCCCCCTACGAGCAGTACTTC
CDR3 protein: CASSLGGGTAPYEQYF

D gene: TRBD1
clone size: -
J gene: TRBJ2-1
V gene: TRBV9
CDR3 length: 16
CDR3 DNA: TGTGCCAGCAGCGTGGGCAAAAGGACAGGGATTCATGAGCAGTTCTTC
CDR3 protein: CASSVGKRTGIHEQFF

D gene: TRBD1
clone size: -
J gene: TRBJ1-1
V gene: TRBV6-2/TRBV6-3
CDR3 length: 14
CDR3 DNA: TGTGCCAGCAGTAAGGGACAGACGAACACTGAAGCTTTCTTT
CDR3 protein: CASSKGQTNTEAFF

D gene: -
clone size: -
J gene: TRBJ2-3
V gene: TRBV28
CDR3 length: 15
CDR3 DNA: TGTGCCAGCAGTTTGGCCGGTTCTGGGCCAGATACGCAGTATTTT
CDR3 protein: CASSLAGSGPDTQYF

D gene: -
clone size: -
J gene: TRBJ1-1
V gene: TRBV5-6
CDR3 length: 13
CDR3 DNA: TGTGCCAGCATCGGGGGACTGAACACTGAAGCTTTCTTT
CDR3 protein: CASIGGLNTEAFF

D gene: -
clone size: -
J gene: TRBJ1-5
V gene: TRBV27
CDR3 length: 15
CDR3 DNA: TGTGCCAGCAGTTTAAGAGGGGGGGGAAATCAGCCCCAGCATTTT
CDR3 protein: CASSLRGGGNQPQHF

D gene: TRBD2
clone size: once
J gene: TRBJ2-3
V gene: TRBV9
CDR3 length: 16
CDR3 DNA: TGTGCCAGCAGCGTGCGGGGGGGCCTTGACACAGATACGCAGTATTTT
CDR3 protein: CASSVRGGLDTDTQYF

D gene: -
clone size: -
J gene: TRBJ1-4
V gene: TRBV4-2
CDR3 length: 17
CDR3 DNA: TGTGCCAGCAGCCAAGATGTCATGGGGAGGGGGGGTGAAAAACTGTTTTTT
CDR3 protein: CASSQDVMGRGGEKLFF

D gene: -
clone size: few
J gene: TRBJ2-2
V gene: TRBV24-1
CDR3 length: 14
CDR3 DNA: TGTGCCACCAATGACTCCCAGGGATCCGGGGAGCTGTTTTTT
CDR3 protein: CATNDSQGSGELFF

D gene: -
clone size: -
J gene: TRBJ2-2
V gene: TRBV30
CDR3 length: 14
CDR3 DNA: TGTGCCTGGAGTGTACTGTATCGTCACGGGGAGCTGTTTTTT
CDR3 protein: CAWSVLYRHGELFF

D gene: TRBD1
clone size: -
J gene: TRBJ1-1
V gene: TRBV6-5
CDR3 length: 15
CDR3 DNA: TGTGCCAGCAGTTACTCCCGACAGGGGGACACTGAAGCTTTCTTT
CDR3 protein: CASSYSRQGDTEAFF

D gene: -
clone size: -
J gene: TRBJ1-3
V gene: TRBV9
CDR3 length: 13
CDR3 DNA: TGTGCCAGCAGCGGGGGGGGTGGAAACACCATATATTTT
CDR3 protein: CASSGGGGNTIYF

D gene: -
clone size: -
J gene: TRBJ2-2
V gene: TRBV7-9
CDR3 length: 14
CDR3 DNA: TGTGCCAGCAGGTTGAAGAGGGACACCGGGGAGCTGTTTTTT
CDR3 protein: CASRLKRDTGELFF

D gene: -
clone size: -
J gene: TRBJ1-4
V gene: TRBV3-1/TRBV3-2
CDR3 length: 13
CDR3 DNA: TGTGCCAGCAGCCAAGCCCGGAGTGAAAAACTGTTTTTT
CDR3 protein: CASSQARSEKLFF

D gene: TRBD2
clone size: -
J gene: TRBJ2-1
V gene: TRBV28
CDR3 length: 17
CDR3 DNA: TGTGCCAGCAGTCGAGGACTAGCGGGAGGACAGGGGAATGAGCAGTTCTTC
CDR3 protein: CASSRGLAGGQGNEQFF

D gene: -
clone size: -
J gene: TRBJ1-2
V gene: TRBV19
CDR3 length: 15
CDR3 DNA: TGTGCCAGTAGTAATCAGGCCTCGGCTATCTATGGCTACACCTTC
CDR3 protein: CASSNQASAIYGYTF

D gene: TRBD1
clone size: -
J gene: TRBJ2-7
V gene: TRBV7-6
CDR3 length: 15
CDR3 DNA: TGTGCCAGCAGCCCCCGACAGGGTGTTTCCTACGAGCAGTACTTC
CDR3 protein: CASSPRQGVSYEQYF

D gene: -
clone size: once
J gene: TRBJ2-7
V gene: TRBV11-2
CDR3 length: 14
CDR3 DNA: TGTGCCAGCAGCTTGCGGGTCAGCTCCTACGAGCAGTACTTC
CDR3 protein: CASSLRVSSYEQYF

D gene: TRBD1
clone size: -
J gene: TRBJ2-7
V gene: TRBV18
CDR3 length: 13
CDR3 DNA: TGTGCCAGCTCACGGGACAGTCGCTCCGAGCAGTACTTC
CDR3 protein: CASSRDSRSEQYF

D gene: -
clone size: -
J gene: TRBJ2-1
V gene: TRBV6-2/TRBV6-3
CDR3 length: 15
CDR3 DNA: TGTGCCAGCAGTCAAGGGGGGGCCTTTAGGAATGAGCAGTTCTTC
CDR3 protein: CASSQGGAFRNEQFF

D gene: -
clone size: -
J gene: TRBJ2-7
V gene: TRBV10-2
CDR3 length: 15
CDR3 DNA: TGCGCCAGCAGTGAGTCGGGGGGTGCTGGATACGAGCAGTACTTC
CDR3 protein: CASSESGGAGYEQYF

D gene: TRBD1
clone size: -
J gene: TRBJ2-3
V gene: TRBV5-4
CDR3 length: 14
CDR3 DNA: TGTGCCAGCAGCCTAGGACAGGGGGCAGATACGCAGTATTTT
CDR3 protein: CASSLGQGADTQYF

D gene: TRBD2
clone size: -
J gene: TRBJ2-3
V gene: TRBV6-5
CDR3 length: 13
CDR3 DNA: TGTGCCGGACGGACTAGTTCAACAGATACGCAGTATTTT
CDR3 protein: CAGRTSSTDTQYF

D gene: -
clone size: -
J gene: TRBJ2-5
V gene: TRBV10-1
CDR3 length: 16
CDR3 DNA: TGCGCCAGCAGTGAGAAGACTAGATCCGACCAAGAGACCCAGTACTTC
CDR3 protein: CASSEKTRSDQETQYF

D gene: TRBD2
clone size: -
J gene: TRBJ2-2
V gene: TRBV6-6
CDR3 length: 15
CDR3 DNA: TGTGCCAGCGGCCTTCGGGGGAGGGACACCGGGGAGCTGTTTTTT
CDR3 protein: CASGLRGRDTGELFF

D gene: -
clone size: -
J gene: TRBJ1-1
V gene: TRBV7-9
CDR3 length: 14
CDR3 DNA: TGTGCCAGCAGCTTTACTACAGGGAGCACTGAAGCTTTCTTT
CDR3 protein: CASSFTTGSTEAFF

D gene: TRBD2
clone size: -
J gene: TRBJ2-2
V gene: TRBV6-1
CDR3 length: 16
CDR3 DNA: TGTGCCAGCAGTGAAGGACTAGCGGGGAACACCGGGGAGCTGTTTTTT
CDR3 protein: CASSEGLAGNTGELFF

D gene: -
clone size: -
J gene: TRBJ2-2
V gene: TRBV30
CDR3 length: 13
CDR3 DNA: TGTGCCTGGTCGACAGGGAACACCGGGGAGCTGTTTTTT
CDR3 protein: CAWSTGNTGELFF

D gene: -
clone size: -
J gene: TRBJ2-3
V gene: TRBV7-9
CDR3 length: 16
CDR3 DNA: TGTGCCAGCAGCTTACCTACCAGGACAGTCACAGATACGCAGTATTTT
CDR3 protein: CASSLPTRTVTDTQYF

D gene: -
clone size: -
J gene: TRBJ1-3
V gene: TRBV7-2
CDR3 length: 14
CDR3 DNA: TGTGCCAGCAGACTAGCAGGGTCTGGAAACACCATATATTTT
CDR3 protein: CASRLAGSGNTIYF

D gene: TRBD1
clone size: -
J gene: TRBJ1-2
V gene: TRBV30
CDR3 length: 13
CDR3 DNA: TGTGCCTGGTTACGCCCCCAGGGGGGCGGCTACACCTTC
CDR3 protein: CAWLRPQGGGYTF

D gene: TRBD1
clone size: -
J gene: TRBJ2-3
V gene: TRBV5-1
CDR3 length: 14
CDR3 DNA: TGCGCCAGCAGCTGGGGACAGGGTAGGGATACGCAGTATTTT
CDR3 protein: CASSWGQGRDTQYF

D gene: TRBD2
clone size: -
J gene: TRBJ2-3
V gene: TRBV18
CDR3 length: 14
CDR3 DNA: TGTGCCAGCTCACCGGGACTAGCGGCAGATACGCAGTATTTT
CDR3 protein: CASSPGLAADTQYF

D gene: TRBD2
clone size: -
J gene: TRBJ2-1
V gene: TRBV5-1
CDR3 length: 13
CDR3 DNA: TGCGCCAGCTGGGAGGGCCTGGGCAATGAGCAGTTCTTC
CDR3 protein: CASWEGLGNEQFF

D gene: -
clone size: few
J gene: TRBJ1-2
V gene: TRBV3-1/TRBV3-2
CDR3 length: 14
CDR3 DNA: TGTGCCAGCAGCCAAGAGAGTTTCTCCTATGGCTACACCTTC
CDR3 protein: CASSQESFSYGYTF

D gene: -
clone size: -
J gene: TRBJ1-2
V gene: TRBV28
CDR3 length: 11
CDR3 DNA: TGTGCCAGCAGGGCCAATTATGGCTACACCTTC
CDR3 protein: CASRANYGYTF

D gene: TRBD1
clone size: -
J gene: TRBJ2-4
V gene: TRBV7-9
CDR3 length: 15
CDR3 DNA: TGTGCCAGCAGCTTAAAGGGGGCAGCCAAAAACATTCAGTACTTC
CDR3 protein: CASSLKGAAKNIQYF